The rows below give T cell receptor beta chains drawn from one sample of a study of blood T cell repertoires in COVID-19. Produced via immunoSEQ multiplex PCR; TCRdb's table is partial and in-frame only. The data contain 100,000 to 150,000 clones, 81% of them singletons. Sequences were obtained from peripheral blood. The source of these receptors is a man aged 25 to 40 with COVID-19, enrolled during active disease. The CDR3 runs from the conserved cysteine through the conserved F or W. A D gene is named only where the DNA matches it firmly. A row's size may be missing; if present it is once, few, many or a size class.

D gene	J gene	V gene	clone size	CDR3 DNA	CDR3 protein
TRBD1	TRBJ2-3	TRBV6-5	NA	TGTGCCAGCAGTTACTCGGACAGGGGTACAGATACGCAGTATTTT	CASSYSDRGTDTQYF
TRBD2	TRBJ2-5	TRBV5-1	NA	TGCGCCAGCAGCCCATCCCTACTAGCGGAGACCCAGTACTTC	CASSPSLLAETQYF
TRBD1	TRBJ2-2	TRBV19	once	TGTGCCAGTAGTATACAGGGGGCGAACACCGGAGAGCTGTTTTTT	CASSIQGANTGELFF
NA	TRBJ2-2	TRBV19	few	TGTGCCAGTAGTAGGGCTCACAGGAGCACCGGGGAGCTGTTTTTT	CASSRAHRSTGELFF
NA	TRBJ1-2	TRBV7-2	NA	TGTGCCAGCAGCTTAGGATCGGGGAGTGGCTACACCTTC	CASSLGSGSGYTF
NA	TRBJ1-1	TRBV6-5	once	TGTGCCAGCAGTTCGCGGACAGAGCTGGCTGAAGCTTTCTTT	CASSSRTELAEAFF
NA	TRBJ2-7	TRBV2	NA	TGTGCCAGCAGTCCAGCGGGCCTAGGGGCGGGATACGAGCAGTACTTC	CASSPAGLGAGYEQYF
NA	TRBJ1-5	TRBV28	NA	TGTGCCAGCAGTTTTGCCCGGGGGGTTAATCAGCCCCAGCATTTT	CASSFARGVNQPQHF
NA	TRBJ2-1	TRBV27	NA	TGTGCCAGCAGTTTTGAGGTCAGGGCAGTGGAGTTCTTC	CASSFEVRAVEFF
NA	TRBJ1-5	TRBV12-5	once	TGTGCTAGTGGTTTGGAACAGTCCAATCAGCCCCAGCATTTT	CASGLEQSNQPQHF
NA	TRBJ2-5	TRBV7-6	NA	TGTGCCAGCAGCCCTCCCACTAGCAGACCCCAAGAGACCCAGTACTTC	CASSPPTSRPQETQYF
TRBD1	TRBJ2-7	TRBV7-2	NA	TGTGCCAGCAGCTGGGGACAGCTCTCCTACGAGCAGTACTTC	CASSWGQLSYEQYF
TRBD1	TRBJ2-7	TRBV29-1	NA	TGCAGCGTTGAATTCCGGGACAGGATCTACGAGCAGTACTTC	CSVEFRDRIYEQYF
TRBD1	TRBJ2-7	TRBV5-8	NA	TGTGCCAGCAACGACAGGGGATCCTACGAGCAGTACTTC	CASNDRGSYEQYF
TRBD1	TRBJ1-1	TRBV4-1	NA	TGCGCCAGCAGCCAAGGGACAGGGGGCATGAACACTGAAGCTTTCTTT	CASSQGTGGMNTEAFF
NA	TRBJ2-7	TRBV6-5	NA	TGTGCCAGCAGTCTAATTACAGGCAGGTCCTACGAGCAGTACTTC	CASSLITGRSYEQYF
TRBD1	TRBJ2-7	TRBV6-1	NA	TGTGCCAGCAGTGAAGTTTGGACAGGGGTGTACGAGCAGTACTTC	CASSEVWTGVYEQYF
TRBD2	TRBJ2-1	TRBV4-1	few	TGCGCCAGCAGCCAAGTCGGGGGAGGAAGCGGGAGTTACAATGAGCAGTTCTTC	CASSQVGGGSGSYNEQFF
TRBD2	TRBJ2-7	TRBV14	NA	TGTGCCAGCAGCCAAGACCTAGCGGCCTCCTACGAGCAGTACTTC	CASSQDLAASYEQYF
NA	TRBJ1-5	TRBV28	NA	TGTGCCAGCAGTTTATTAGGGGGACATCAGCCCCAGCATTTT	CASSLLGGHQPQHF
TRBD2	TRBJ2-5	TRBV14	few	TGTGCCAGCAGCCAACCTAGCGGGGGTTTGGAGACCCAGTACTTC	CASSQPSGGLETQYF
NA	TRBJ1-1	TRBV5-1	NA	TGCGCCAGCGCCGAGGGGGGGATAAACACTGAAGCTTTCTTT	CASAEGGINTEAFF
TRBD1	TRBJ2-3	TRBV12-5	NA	TGTGCTAGTGGTAAAGTTCCCGGGACAGTTTTTTATACGCAGTATTTT	CASGKVPGTVFYTQYF
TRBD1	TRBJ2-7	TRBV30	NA	TGTGCCTGGACCTCCGCAGGGGGCGAGCAGTACTTC	CAWTSAGGEQYF